This T cell receptor (beta chain) was sequenced in a study of Tregs in tolerant kidney transplant recipients. CDR1 is SGHRS, CDR2 YFSETQ, per germline. The trim removed 4 bases at V and 6 bases at J, leaving 5 bases unmatched. This CDR3 spans 13 amino acids. Produced via immunoSEQ multiplex PCR; TCRdb's table is partial and in-frame only. The data hold 60,000 to 75,000 clones, with 80% to 90% observed a single time. This sequence originates from a human donor who received a combined kidney and bone marrow transplant. This sequence joins TRBV5-1 and TRBJ1-2, with 8 bases lining up with TRBD1. The material was Tregs from blood, obtained before the transplant. The CDR3 protein is CASSRTTGDGYTF. DNA of the CDR3: TGCGCCAGCAGCCGTACGACAGGGGATGGCTACACCTTC.